The 27 T cell receptor beta chains below all came from one sample that was sequenced in a study of T cells after posttransplantation cyclophosphamide. The naive gate required viable CD3+CD4+ or CD3+CD8+ cells with CCR7+CD45RA+CD45RO-CD95-CD27+CD28+ phenotype. Profiled with immunoSEQ multiplex PCR; TCRdb holds only in-frame clones, not every one. This sample has approximately 23,000 clones, with 95% to 98% found just once. Sequencing was performed on naive CD4+ T cells sorted from PBMCs. The source is a man aged 50-59 years in good health, CMV-negative, and a related stem cell transplant donor.

V gene TRBV6-5 combines with J gene TRBJ1-5; no clear D gene. CDR1 is MNHEY, CDR2 SVGAGI, per germline. This CDR3 is 14 amino acids long. V was trimmed by 6 bases and J by 1 base, leaving 10 bases between them. Written as DNA, the CDR3 is TGTGCCAGCAGCCAACGGGGAAGCAATCAGCCCCAGCATTTT. This codes for CASSQRGSNQPQHF.

CDR3 DNA: TGTGCCAGCAGCTTTACCCAGGGGTTTGAAGCTTTCTTT. Translation: CASSFTQGFEAFF. The rearrangement joins TRBV7-9 to TRBJ1-1, with D maybe TRBD1 (6 bases). CDR1 and CDR2 from the germline V gene are SEHNR and FQNEAQ (reference sequence). The length of the CDR3 is 13 residues. The V end lost 3 bases, the J end lost 7 bases, and 12 bases lay between the germline ends.

The V and J genes are TRBV5-1 and TRBJ1-1; D unresolved. CDR3 length equals 13 residues. The germline V gene has CDR1 SGHRS and CDR2 YFSETQ. The V end lost 5 bases, the J end lost 4 bases, and 12 bases lay between the germline ends. The CDR3 DNA reads as TGCGCCAGCAGTCCTTCCTCGGGCACTGAAGCTTTCTTT. It specifies CASSPSSGTEAFF.

This chain uses TRBV2 with TRBJ1-3, with D possibly TRBD1 on 5 matching bases. Germline V gene lookup returns CDR1 SNHLY and CDR2 FYNNEI. V was shortened by 2 bases and J by 4 bases, with 9 bases between the two germline ends. The CDR3 contains 14 residues. CDR3 nucleotides: TGTGCCAGCAGTGAAAGGCAGGGAGGAAACACCATATATTTT. It translates to CASSERQGGNTIYF.

This chain links TRBV11-2 with TRBJ2-5; maybe TRBD2 (6 bases). The V gene lost 5 bases and the J gene lost 5 bases, with 15 bases spanning the gap. From germline, CDR1 is SGHAT and CDR2 FQNNGV. This CDR3 has 14 amino acids. The CDR3 loop is CASSGGLTRETQYF. The CDR3 DNA reads TGTGCCAGCAGCGGGGGACTCACCCGGGAGACCCAGTACTTC.

The rearrangement joins TRBV11-3 to TRBJ2-5; tentatively, D is TRBD2 (6 bases). The CDR3 has 13 amino acids. Trimming shortened V by 2 bases and J by 13 bases, and 17 bases separated the two germline ends. Germline V gene sequence: CDR1 SGHNT, CDR2 YENEEA. CDR3 region: CASSLNRDSRMYF. CDR3 in DNA: TGTGCCAGCAGCTTAAACCGGGACTCCCGAATGTACTTC.

The V call is TRBV5-1, the J call TRBJ1-5, with 8 bases lining up with TRBD1. The CDR3 consists of 15 residues. The V gene end was trimmed by 5 bases and the J gene end by 2 bases; junction bases not matched to a gene: 6. CDR1 SGHRS and CDR2 YFSETQ come from the germline V gene. CDR3 bases: TGCGCCAGCAGAACCGGGACAGGAGGCAATCAGCCCCAGCATTTT. This translates into CASRTGTGGNQPQHF.

The chain has TRBV7-8 and TRBJ2-7, with a tentative D call TRBD2 (5 bases). The V gene lost 1 base and the J gene lost 5 bases, with 15 bases spanning the gap. This CDR3 contains 15 residues. Per the germline V gene, CDR1 is SGHVS and CDR2 is FQNEAQ. Here the CDR3 DNA reads TGTGCCAGCAGCTTAGTAGGAGGATTGAGCAACGAGCAGTACTTC. Its translation: CASSLVGGLSNEQYF.

The V and J genes are TRBV18 and TRBJ2-1, with 7 bases aligning to TRBD1. This CDR3 contains 17 residues. V lost 1 base and J lost 9; bases outside the gene matches: 15. Per the germline V gene, CDR1 is KGHSH and CDR2 is LQKENI. The CDR3 DNA reads as TGTGCCAGCTCACCACGCGCGAGACAGGGTCTCCTCGTTGAGCAGTTCTTC. It specifies CASSPRARQGLLVEQFF.

This sequence joins TRBV5-1 and TRBJ2-2, with TRBD1 as a possible D gene (7 bases). Germline CDR1 reads SGHRS; CDR2 reads YFSETQ. The length of the CDR3 is 15 residues. CDR3 amino acids: CATGGTDRNTGELFF. The CDR3 region has the DNA TGCGCAACCGGCGGGACAGATAGAAACACCGGGGAGCTGTTTTTT. The variable domain in full, completed from reference TRBV5-1 and TRBJ2-2, reads KAGVTQTPRYLIKTRGQQVTLSCSPISGHRSVSWYQQTPGQGLQFLFEYFSETQRNKGNFPGRFSGRQFSNSRSEMNVSTLELGDSALYLCATGGTDRNTGELFFGEGSRLTVL.

V and J are TRBV7-3 and TRBJ1-6, with 12 bases fitting TRBD1. This CDR3 is 14 amino acids long. The germline V gene has CDR1 SGHTA and CDR2 FQGTGA. The ends lost 4 bases at V and 10 bases at J; junction bases unmatched: 2. The CDR3 spells CASSSGTGGSPLHF. CDR3 DNA: TGTGCCAGCAGCTCCGGGACAGGGGGCTCACCCCTCCACTTT.

The chain joins TRBV2 to TRBJ1-1, with a weak D call TRBD1 (6 bases). V lost 3 bases and J lost 7, with 15 bases in between. CDR1 and CDR2 (germline): SNHLY, FYNNEI. The CDR3 spans 14 residues. CDR3 region: CASSDRTAQGEAFF. CDR3 coding DNA: TGTGCCAGCAGTGATAGGACAGCGCAAGGTGAAGCTTTCTTT.

The rearrangement joins TRBV27 to TRBJ2-7, with TRBD2 as a possible D gene (6 bases). V was clipped by 6 bases and J by 2 bases, with 26 bases between them. The CDR3 runs 18 residues. Germline CDR1 MNHEY, CDR2 SMNVEV (reference sequence). CDR3 protein: CASSHQTTRWGVTYEQYF. DNA of the CDR3: TGTGCCAGCAGCCACCAAACGACAAGGTGGGGGGTAACCTACGAGCAGTACTTC.

In nucleotides, the CDR3 is TGTGCCAGCAGCCCCCGCGGAGGGTCGGTCACTGAAGCTTTCTTT. Residues: CASSPRGGSVTEAFF. The chain has TRBV7-8 and TRBJ1-1; D is uncertain. Trimming took 5 bases from V and 4 from J, leaving 17 bases between them. Germline CDR1 is SGHVS and CDR2 is FQNEAQ. This CDR3 has 15 residues.

This chain uses TRBV5-4 with TRBJ1-1, with 7 bases identical to TRBD1. V trimming: 5 bases; J trimming: 3 bases; junction bases outside the gene matches: 10. The germline gives CDR1 SGHNT, CDR2 YYREEE (reference sequence). CDR3 length: 15 amino acids. The CDR3 here is CASRETTGIDTEAFF. The DNA for the CDR3 is TGTGCCAGCAGGGAAACGACAGGGATTGACACTGAAGCTTTCTTT.

This clone was seen a single time. The rearrangement uses TRBV7-8 and TRBJ2-1; 9 nucleotides agree with TRBD2. The trim removed 5 bases at V and 4 bases at J, leaving 9 bases unmatched. This CDR3 is built from 16 residues. Per the germline V gene, CDR1 is SGHVS and CDR2 is FQNEAQ. CDR3 in amino acids: CASSLGGSGSYNEQFF. The CDR3 region has the DNA TGTGCCAGCAGCCTCGGGGGTAGCGGGAGTTACAATGAGCAGTTCTTC.

V and J are TRBV7-2 and TRBJ2-7; D possibly corresponds to TRBD1 (5 bases). This CDR3 is built from 15 residues. Germline CDR1 SGHTA, CDR2 FQGNSA. V was clipped by 1 base and J by 2 bases, with 12 bases between them. CDR3 amino acids: CASSLGGALTYEQYF. The CDR3, as DNA: TGTGCCAGCAGCTTAGGTGGGGCGCTCACCTACGAGCAGTACTTC.

The chain combines TRBV18 with TRBJ2-5; 12 bases are shared with TRBD1. Germline lookup yields CDR1 KGHSH and CDR2 LQKENI. J was trimmed by 5 bases and V by 0 bases; bases with no gene match: 4. The CDR3 consists of 16 residues. The CDR3 DNA reads as TGTGCCAGCTCACCACCGGGGACAGGGGGCCGTGAGACCCAGTACTTC. The encoded protein is CASSPPGTGGRETQYF.

V is TRBV6-1 and J is TRBJ2-7; 8 bases match TRBD1. J was trimmed by 3 bases and V by 6 bases; bases with no gene match: 13. CDR1 and CDR2 (germline): MNHNS, SASEGT. The CDR3 covers 16 residues. This CDR3 is CASREKRTGSFYEQYF. As DNA, the CDR3 is TGTGCCAGCAGAGAAAAGAGGACAGGGAGCTTCTACGAGCAGTACTTC.

This chain joins TRBV6-1 and TRBJ1-5, with D unclear. Per germline, CDR1 MNHNS and CDR2 SASEGT. The CDR3 length is 13 residues. V lost 6 bases and J lost 3, with 9 bases in between. CDR3 DNA sequence: TGTGCCAGCAGCGGGAAGCACAATCAGCCCCAGCATTTT. Translating gives CASSGKHNQPQHF.

The V and J genes are TRBV6-5 and TRBJ1-6, with 8 bases matching TRBD1. The length of the CDR3 is 15 residues. V lost 8 bases and J lost 7; bases outside the gene matches: 10. The germline V gene encodes CDR1 MNHEY and CDR2 SVGAGI. CDR3 loop: CASGNGQGGNSPLHF. CDR3 sequence (DNA): TGTGCCAGCGGGAACGGACAGGGTGGAAATTCACCCCTCCACTTT.

This clone has just one count. This sequence joins TRBV4-1 and TRBJ2-1; D may be TRBD1 (6 bases). CDR1 and CDR2 from the germline V gene are MGHRA and YSYEKL. The CDR3 totals 20 residues. The ends were cut back, 1 base at V and 0 bases at J, with 22 bases in the middle. The CDR3 region is CASSQGPRTAKESSYNEQFF. The CDR3 region has the DNA TGCGCCAGCAGCCAAGGTCCACGGACAGCAAAAGAAAGCTCCTACAATGAGCAGTTCTTC.

The J gene is TRBJ1-5, the V gene TRBV6-1; 7 bases are shared with TRBD1. Per the germline V gene, CDR1 is MNHNS and CDR2 is SASEGT. The CDR3 contains 15 residues. V dropped 6 bases and J dropped 7; count of bases not matched to a gene: 12. CDR3 amino acids: CASREIQGIGQPQHF. The CDR3 DNA sequence: TGTGCCAGCAGAGAAATACAGGGGATAGGCCAGCCCCAGCATTTT.

The chain has TRBV7-3 and TRBJ2-2, with TRBD2 identical over 7 bases. This CDR3 region has 15 residues. Germline V lookup: CDR1 SGHTA, CDR2 FQGTGA. The trim removed 7 bases at V and 6 bases at J, leaving 11 bases unmatched. The CDR3 reads CASTPHSGNPGELFF. The CDR3 nucleotides read TGTGCCAGCACCCCGCACAGCGGGAATCCCGGGGAGCTGTTTTTT. The full variable domain, its missing parts supplied by reference TRBV7-3 and TRBJ2-2, is GAGVSQTPSNKVTEKGKYVELRCDPISGHTALYWYRQSLGQGPEFLIYFQGTGAADDSGLPNDRFFAVRPEGSVSTLKIQRTERGDSAVYLCASTPHSGNPGELFFGEGSRLTVL.

This sequence joins TRBV5-6 and TRBJ2-3; 7 bases match TRBD2. This CDR3 is built from 18 residues. Trimming at V came to 5 bases and at J to 0 bases, leaving 15 bases not matched to a gene. Germline CDR1 is SGHDT and CDR2 is YYEEEE. CDR3 DNA sequence: TGTGCCAGCAGAGAGGATGGGCTAGCGGACTTTAGCACAGATACGCAGTATTTT. Its protein is CASREDGLADFSTDTQYF.

V gene TRBV27 combines with J gene TRBJ1-2, with D tentatively TRBD1 (5 bases). Germline V lookup: CDR1 MNHEY, CDR2 SMNVEV (reference sequence). The V end was cut by 2 bases, the J end by 5 bases, with 15 bases between. This CDR3 comprises 15 residues. The CDR3 nucleotides are TGTGCCAGCAGTTTAGCCAGGGCCGATCGGTATGGCTACACCTTC. Translating it yields CASSLARADRYGYTF.

The J gene is TRBJ2-1, the V gene TRBV30, with 10 bases that match TRBD2. The CDR3 has 16 residues. The V gene end was trimmed by 2 bases and the J gene end by 7 bases; junction bases not matched to a gene: 11. Germline-derived CDR1 and CDR2 are GTSNPN and SVGIG (reference sequence). The CDR3 loop reads CAWSNPSGRANNEQFF. The CDR3 DNA sequence: TGTGCCTGGAGTAACCCCAGCGGGAGGGCCAATAATGAGCAGTTCTTC.